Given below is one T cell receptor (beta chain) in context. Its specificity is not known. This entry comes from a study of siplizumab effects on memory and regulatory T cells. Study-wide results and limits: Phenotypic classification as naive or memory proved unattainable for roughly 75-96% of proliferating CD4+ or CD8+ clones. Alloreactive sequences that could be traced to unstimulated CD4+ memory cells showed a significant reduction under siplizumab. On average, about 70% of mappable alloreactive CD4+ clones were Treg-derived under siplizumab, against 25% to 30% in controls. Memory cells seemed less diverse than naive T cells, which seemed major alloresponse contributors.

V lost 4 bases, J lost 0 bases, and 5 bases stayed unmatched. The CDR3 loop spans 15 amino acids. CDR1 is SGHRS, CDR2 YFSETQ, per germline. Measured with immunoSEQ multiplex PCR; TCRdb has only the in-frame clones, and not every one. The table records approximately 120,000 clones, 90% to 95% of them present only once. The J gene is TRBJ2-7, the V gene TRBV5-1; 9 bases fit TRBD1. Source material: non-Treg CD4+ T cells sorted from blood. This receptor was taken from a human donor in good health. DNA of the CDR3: TGCGCCAGCAGCAACCGGGACAGGGCCTCCTACGAGCAGTACTTC. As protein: CASSNRDRASYEQYF.